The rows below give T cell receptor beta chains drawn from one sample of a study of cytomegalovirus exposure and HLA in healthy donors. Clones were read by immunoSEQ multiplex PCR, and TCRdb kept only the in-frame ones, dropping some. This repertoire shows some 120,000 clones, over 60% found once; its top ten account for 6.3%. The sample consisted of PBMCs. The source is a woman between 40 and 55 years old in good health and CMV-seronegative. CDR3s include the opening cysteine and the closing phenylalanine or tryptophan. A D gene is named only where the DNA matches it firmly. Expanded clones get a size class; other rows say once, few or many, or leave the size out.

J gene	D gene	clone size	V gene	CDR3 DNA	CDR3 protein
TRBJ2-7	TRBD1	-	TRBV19	TGTGCCAGTAGTGCGCCCCGGGGCAGGGGGTACGAGCAGTACTTC	CASSAPRGRGYEQYF
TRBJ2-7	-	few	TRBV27	TGTGCCAGCAGGCCCGCCGGGATAGGTTACGAGCAGTACTTC	CASRPAGIGYEQYF
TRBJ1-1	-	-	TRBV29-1	TGCAGCGTCCCGGGAGAAAACACTGAAGCTTTCTTT	CSVPGENTEAFF
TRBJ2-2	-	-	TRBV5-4	TGTGCCAGCAGCTCTGGCCGACTCCGAGCGAACACCGGGGAGCTGTTTTTT	CASSSGRLRANTGELFF
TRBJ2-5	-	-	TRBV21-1	TGTGCCAGCAAGGATAGCGGGGGCGAGGGGACCCAGTACTTC	CASKDSGGEGTQYF
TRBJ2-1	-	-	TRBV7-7	TGTGCTAGCAGCTTAGTAGTAAGGCGGGCGGCGGTCTACAATGAGCAGTTCTTC	CASSLVVRRAAVYNEQFF
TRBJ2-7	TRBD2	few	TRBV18	TGTGCCAGCACTGGGACTAGTCTGGTCGAGCAGTACTTC	CASTGTSLVEQYF
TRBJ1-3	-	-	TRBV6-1	TGTGCCAGCAGTGAAGTGGGGGCAAACACCATATATTTT	CASSEVGANTIYF
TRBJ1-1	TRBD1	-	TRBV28	TGTGCCAGCAGTCACCGGGACAGGGAAGCTTTCTTT	CASSHRDREAFF
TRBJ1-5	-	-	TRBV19	TGTGCCAGTAGTATACTGAGGGTGGATCAGCCCCAGCATTTT	CASSILRVDQPQHF
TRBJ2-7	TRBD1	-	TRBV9	TGTGCCAGCAGCGTAGTCTACCGACAGGGGAAGGAGTCCTACGAGCAGTACTTC	CASSVVYRQGKESYEQYF
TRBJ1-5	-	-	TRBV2	TGTGCCAGCAGTGATAGCGGGGAGGATCAGCCCCAGCATTTT	CASSDSGEDQPQHF
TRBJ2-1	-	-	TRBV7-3	TGTGCCAGCAGCTTACAGCCCTTTCTAGGAACTAGACGAGAGGAGCAGTTCTTC	CASSLQPFLGTRREEQFF
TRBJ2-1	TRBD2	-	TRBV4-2	TGTGCCAGCAGCCAAGGGTTAGCGGGAGGGCCTGACAATGAGCAGTTCTTC	CASSQGLAGGPDNEQFF
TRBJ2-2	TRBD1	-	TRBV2	TGTGCCAGCACCCGGACAGGATCCCAAACCGGGGAGCTGTTTTTT	CASTRTGSQTGELFF
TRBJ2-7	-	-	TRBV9	TGTGCCAGCAGCGTAGGTAACAGAAACTACGAGCAGTACTTC	CASSVGNRNYEQYF
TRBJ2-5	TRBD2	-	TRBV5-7	TGTGCCAGCAGCGTTCGGACTAGCGGACAAGAGACCCAGTACTTC	CASSVRTSGQETQYF
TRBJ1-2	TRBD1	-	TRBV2	TGTGCCAGCGCGGGACAGGGGGTCGTTCGGGGCTACACCTTC	CASAGQGVVRGYTF
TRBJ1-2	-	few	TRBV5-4	TGTGCCAGCAGGCACAGGGAATGGAGCCCCTATGGCTACACCTTC	CASRHREWSPYGYTF
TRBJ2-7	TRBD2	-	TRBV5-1	TGCGCCAGCAGCTTGGGCCTAGCGGGAGGGTCGGAGCAGTACTTC	CASSLGLAGGSEQYF
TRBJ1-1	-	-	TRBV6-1	TGTGCCAGCAGTGAAAATTACGCGGAAGCTTTCTTT	CASSENYAEAFF
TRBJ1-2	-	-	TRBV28	TGTGCCAGCAGTTTTTATAGGGGTAAACATGGCTACACCTTC	CASSFYRGKHGYTF
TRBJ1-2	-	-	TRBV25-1	TGTGCCAGCAGTGAATGGTATGGGGGGGCCCCCGGTGGCTACACCTTC	CASSEWYGGAPGGYTF
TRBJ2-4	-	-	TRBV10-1	TGCGCCAGCAGCGATGGAGGGACAGAGGGGAACATTCAGTACTTC	CASSDGGTEGNIQYF
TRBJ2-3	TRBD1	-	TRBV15	TGTGCCACCAGCAGAACCAGGGGGTCTACGCAGTATTTT	CATSRTRGSTQYF
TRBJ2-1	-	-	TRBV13	TGTGCCAGCAGTTGGTTGCAGAGGAATGAGCAGTTCTTC	CASSWLQRNEQFF
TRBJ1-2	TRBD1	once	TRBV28	TGTGCCAGCAGTCCTATCCTTACTATCGGGACAGGAGTCTTTATAGAAGGCTACACCTTC	CASSPILTIGTGVFIEGYTF
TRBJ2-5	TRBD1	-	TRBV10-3	TGTGCCATCAGTGGGGCGACAGGGTCGCTGGCAGAGACCCAGTACTTC	CAISGATGSLAETQYF
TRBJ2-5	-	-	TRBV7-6	TGTGCCAGCAGCTTAGGAGCAGGGCTGGAGACCCAGTACTTC	CASSLGAGLETQYF
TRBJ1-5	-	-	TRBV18	TGTGCCAGCTCCCCCGGGGTGGCAGCGAATCAGCCCCAGCATTTT	CASSPGVAANQPQHF
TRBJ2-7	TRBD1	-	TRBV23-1	TGCGCCAGCAGATCGGGACAGTCCTCCTACGAGCAGTACTTC	CASRSGQSSYEQYF
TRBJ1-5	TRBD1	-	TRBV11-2	TGTGCCAGCAGCTTGTCAGGGGGCCAGCCCCAGCATTTT	CASSLSGGQPQHF
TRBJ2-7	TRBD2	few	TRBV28	TGTGCCAGCAGCCCCCCGGGGGGGGCCACCCTCCTACACGAGCAGTACTTC	CASSPPGGATLLHEQYF
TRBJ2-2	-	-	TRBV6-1	TGTGCCAGCAGTGGGGAGGGGGACACCGGGGAGCTGTTTTTT	CASSGEGDTGELFF
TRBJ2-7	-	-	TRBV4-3	TGCGCCAGCAGCCAAGCTCCGGGGATCGAGCAGTACTTC	CASSQAPGIEQYF
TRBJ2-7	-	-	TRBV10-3	TGTGCCATATGGGGTGGAGGGCTCATTACGGGAGAGCAGTACTTC	CAIWGGGLITGEQYF
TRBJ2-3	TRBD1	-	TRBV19	TGTGCCAGCAGCCGACAGGGGTTGAGCGCAGATACGCAGTATTTT	CASSRQGLSADTQYF
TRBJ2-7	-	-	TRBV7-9	TGTTCCAGCAGCTGGGGGGGGCTGCAAGGGGTTGAGCAGTACTTC	CSSSWGGLQGVEQYF
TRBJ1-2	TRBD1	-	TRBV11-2	TGTGCCAGCAGCTTAGGCCCGATCATGGGACAGAGCTATGGCTACACCTTC	CASSLGPIMGQSYGYTF
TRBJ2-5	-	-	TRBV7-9	TGTGCCAGCAGCCCACAGCAACAAGAGACCCAGTACTTC	CASSPQQQETQYF
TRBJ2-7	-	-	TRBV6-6	TGTGCCAGCAGTTACTCGCAGGGTTACCACGAGCAGTACTTC	CASSYSQGYHEQYF
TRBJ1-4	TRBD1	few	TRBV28	TGTGCCAGCAGTCCCCCGACAGGGAATGAAAAACTGTTTTTT	CASSPPTGNEKLFF